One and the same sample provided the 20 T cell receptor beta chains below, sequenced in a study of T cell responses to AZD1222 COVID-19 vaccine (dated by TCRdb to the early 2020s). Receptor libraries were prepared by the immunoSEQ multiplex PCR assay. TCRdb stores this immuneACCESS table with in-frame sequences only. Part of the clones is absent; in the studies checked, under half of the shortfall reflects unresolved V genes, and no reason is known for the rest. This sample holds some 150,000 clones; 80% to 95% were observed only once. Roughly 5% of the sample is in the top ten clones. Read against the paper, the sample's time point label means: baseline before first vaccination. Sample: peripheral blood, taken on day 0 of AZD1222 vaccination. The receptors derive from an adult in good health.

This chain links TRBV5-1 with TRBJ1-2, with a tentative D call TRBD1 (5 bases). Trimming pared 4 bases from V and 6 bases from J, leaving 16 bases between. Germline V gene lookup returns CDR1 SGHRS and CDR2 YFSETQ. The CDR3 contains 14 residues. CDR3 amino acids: CASSRGRDEDGYTF. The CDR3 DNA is TGCGCCAGCAGCAGAGGCAGGGATGAGGATGGCTACACCTTC.

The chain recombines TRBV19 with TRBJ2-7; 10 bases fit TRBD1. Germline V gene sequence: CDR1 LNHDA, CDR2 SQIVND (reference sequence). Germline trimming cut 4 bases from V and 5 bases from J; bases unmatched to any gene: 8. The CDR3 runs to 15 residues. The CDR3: CASSKPGQGPNEQYF. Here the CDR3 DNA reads TGTGCCAGTAGTAAACCGGGACAGGGGCCCAACGAGCAGTACTTC.

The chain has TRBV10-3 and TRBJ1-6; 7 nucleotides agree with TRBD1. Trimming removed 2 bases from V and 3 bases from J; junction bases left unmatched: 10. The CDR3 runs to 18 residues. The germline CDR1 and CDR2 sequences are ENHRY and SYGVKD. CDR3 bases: TGTGCCATCAGTGAGAAGGGGGCCCCGGGTGGCTATAATTCACCCCTCCACTTT. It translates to CAISEKGAPGGYNSPLHF.

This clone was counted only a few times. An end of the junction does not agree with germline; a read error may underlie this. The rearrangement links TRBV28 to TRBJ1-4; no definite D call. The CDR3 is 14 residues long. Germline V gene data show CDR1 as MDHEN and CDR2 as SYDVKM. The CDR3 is CASSFSQTSEKLFF. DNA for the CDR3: TGTGCCAGCAGTTTCTCGCAGACTAGTGAAAAACTGTTTTTT.

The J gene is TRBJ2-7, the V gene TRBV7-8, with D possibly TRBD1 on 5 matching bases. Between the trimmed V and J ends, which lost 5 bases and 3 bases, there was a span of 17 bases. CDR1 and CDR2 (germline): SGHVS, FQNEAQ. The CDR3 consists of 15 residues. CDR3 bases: TGTGCCAGCAGCGTACGAAGTACAGGAAACTACGAGCAGTACTTC. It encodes CASSVRSTGNYEQYF.

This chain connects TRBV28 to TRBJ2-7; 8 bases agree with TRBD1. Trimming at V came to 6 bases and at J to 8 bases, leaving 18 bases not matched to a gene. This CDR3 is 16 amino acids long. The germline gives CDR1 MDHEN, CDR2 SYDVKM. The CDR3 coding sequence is TGTGCCAGCAGCCAGATCTCCGGGACAGGAGGGATCAAGCAGTACTTC. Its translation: CASSQISGTGGIKQYF.

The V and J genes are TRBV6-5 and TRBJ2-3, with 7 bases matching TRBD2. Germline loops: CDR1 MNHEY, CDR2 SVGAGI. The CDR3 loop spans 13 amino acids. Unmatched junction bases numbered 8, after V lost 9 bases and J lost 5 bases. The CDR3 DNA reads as TGTGCCAGTACGGGAGGTTCGATAGATACGCAGTATTTT. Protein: CASTGGSIDTQYF.

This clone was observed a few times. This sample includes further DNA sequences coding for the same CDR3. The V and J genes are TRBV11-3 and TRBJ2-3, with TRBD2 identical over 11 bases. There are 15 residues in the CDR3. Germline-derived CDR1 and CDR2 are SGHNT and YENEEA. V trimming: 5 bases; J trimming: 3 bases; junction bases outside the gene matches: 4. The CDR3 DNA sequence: TGTGCCAGCAGCCGAGGGACTAGCGGAACAGATACGCAGTATTTT. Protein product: CASSRGTSGTDTQYF.

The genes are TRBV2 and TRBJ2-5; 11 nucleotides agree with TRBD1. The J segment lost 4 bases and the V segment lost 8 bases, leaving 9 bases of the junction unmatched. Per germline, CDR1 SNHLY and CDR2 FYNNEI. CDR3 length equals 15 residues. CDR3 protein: CASQWGGQGAETQYF. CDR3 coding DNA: TGTGCCAGCCAATGGGGTGGACAGGGGGCAGAGACCCAGTACTTC.

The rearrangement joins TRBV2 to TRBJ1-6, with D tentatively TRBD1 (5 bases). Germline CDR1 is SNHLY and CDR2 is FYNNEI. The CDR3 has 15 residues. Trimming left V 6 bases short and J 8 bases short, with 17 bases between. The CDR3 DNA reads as TGTGCCAGCAGCAAAGGTGGGCAAGGGGATTCACCCCTCCACTTT. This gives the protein CASSKGGQGDSPLHF.

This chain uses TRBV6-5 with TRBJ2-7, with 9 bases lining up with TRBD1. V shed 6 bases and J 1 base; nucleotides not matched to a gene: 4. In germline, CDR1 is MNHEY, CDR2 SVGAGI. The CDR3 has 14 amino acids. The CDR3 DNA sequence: TGTGCCAGCAGGCCGGACAGGGGATCCTACGAGCAGTACTTC. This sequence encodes CASRPDRGSYEQYF.

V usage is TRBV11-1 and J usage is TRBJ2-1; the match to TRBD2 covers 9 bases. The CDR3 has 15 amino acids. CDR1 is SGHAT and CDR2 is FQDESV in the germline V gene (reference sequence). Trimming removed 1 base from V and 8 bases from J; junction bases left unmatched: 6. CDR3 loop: CASSLGGGRVYEQFF. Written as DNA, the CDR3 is TGTGCCAGCAGCTTAGGTGGCGGGAGGGTATATGAGCAGTTCTTC.

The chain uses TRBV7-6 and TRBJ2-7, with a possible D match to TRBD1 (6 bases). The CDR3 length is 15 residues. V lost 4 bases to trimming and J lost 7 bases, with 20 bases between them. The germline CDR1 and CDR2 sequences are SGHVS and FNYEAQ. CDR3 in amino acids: CASSSPGHGSREQYF. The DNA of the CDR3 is TGTGCCAGCAGCTCTCCGGGACACGGGTCTCGGGAGCAGTACTTC. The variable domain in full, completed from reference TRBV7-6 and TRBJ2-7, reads GAGVSQSPRYKVTKRGQDVALRCDPISGHVSLYWYRQALGQGPEFLTYFNYEAQQDKSGLPNDRFSAERPEGSISTLTIQRTEQRDSAMYRCASSSPGHGSREQYFGPGTRLTVT.

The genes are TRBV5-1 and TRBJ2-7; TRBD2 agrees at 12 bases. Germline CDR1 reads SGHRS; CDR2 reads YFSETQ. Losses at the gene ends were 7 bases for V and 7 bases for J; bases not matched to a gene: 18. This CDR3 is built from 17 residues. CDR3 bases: TGCGCCAGCCAAAGGACTAGCGGGAAGCTGGGCCTTGGGGAGCAGTACTTC. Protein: CASQRTSGKLGLGEQYF. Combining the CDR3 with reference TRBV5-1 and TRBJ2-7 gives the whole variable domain KAGVTQTPRYLIKTRGQQVTLSCSPISGHRSVSWYQQTPGQGLQFLFEYFSETQRNKGNFPGRFSGRQFSNSRSEMNVSTLELGDSALYLCASQRTSGKLGLGEQYFGPGTRLTVT.

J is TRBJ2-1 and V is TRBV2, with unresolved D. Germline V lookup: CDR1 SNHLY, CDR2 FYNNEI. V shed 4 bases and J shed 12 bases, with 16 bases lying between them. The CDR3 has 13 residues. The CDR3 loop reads CASSGPLGGVQFF. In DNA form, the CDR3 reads TGTGCCAGCAGTGGCCCTCTCGGTGGGGTGCAGTTCTTC.

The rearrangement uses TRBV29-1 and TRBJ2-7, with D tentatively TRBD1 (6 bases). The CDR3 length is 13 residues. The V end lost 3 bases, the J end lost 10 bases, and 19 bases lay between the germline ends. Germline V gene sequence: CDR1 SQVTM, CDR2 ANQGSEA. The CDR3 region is CSVEMGSWGRQYF. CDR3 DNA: TGCAGCGTTGAGATGGGGTCTTGGGGGCGACAGTACTTC.

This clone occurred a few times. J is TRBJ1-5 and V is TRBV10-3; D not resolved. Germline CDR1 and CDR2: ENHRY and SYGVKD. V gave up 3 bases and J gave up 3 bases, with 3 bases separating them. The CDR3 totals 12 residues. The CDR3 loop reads CAISEINQPQHF. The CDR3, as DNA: TGTGCCATCAGTGAAATCAATCAGCCCCAGCATTTT.

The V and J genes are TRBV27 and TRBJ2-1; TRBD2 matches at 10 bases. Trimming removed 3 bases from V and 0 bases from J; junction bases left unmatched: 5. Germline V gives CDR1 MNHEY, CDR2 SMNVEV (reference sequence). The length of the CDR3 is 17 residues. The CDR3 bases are TGTGCCAGCAGTTTGGGGACTAGCGAGATCTCCTACAATGAGCAGTTCTTC. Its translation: CASSLGTSEISYNEQFF.

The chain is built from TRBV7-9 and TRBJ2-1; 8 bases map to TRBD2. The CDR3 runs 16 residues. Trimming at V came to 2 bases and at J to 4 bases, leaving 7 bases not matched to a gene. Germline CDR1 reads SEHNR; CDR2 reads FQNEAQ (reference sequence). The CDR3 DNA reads TGTGCCAGCAGCTTAATTGGACTAGCCTATTACAATGAGCAGTTCTTC. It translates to CASSLIGLAYYNEQFF.

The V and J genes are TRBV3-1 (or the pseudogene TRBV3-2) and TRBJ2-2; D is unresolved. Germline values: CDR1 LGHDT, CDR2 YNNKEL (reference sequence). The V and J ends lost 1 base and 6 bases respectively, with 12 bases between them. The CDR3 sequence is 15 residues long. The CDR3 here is CASSQVFLSPGELFF. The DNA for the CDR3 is TGTGCCAGCAGCCAAGTATTCCTCAGTCCCGGGGAGCTGTTTTTT.